This section outlines one T cell receptor (beta chain) sequence together with its context. Profiling relied on immunoSEQ multiplex PCR, and the TCRdb table lists in-frame clones only, not all of them. The sample has more than 150,000 clones; about 88% are singletons. These data come from a study of blood T cell repertoires in COVID-19. Turning to the study itself: The study drew acute and convalescent COVID-19 samples from the United States, Italy and Spain.

The sequence was collected from a man aged 40-49 years with active or convalescent COVID-19. Sequencing was performed on peripheral blood.

This chain's CDR3 is CASSSQGTSYGYTF. CDR3 bases: TGTGCCAGCAGCAGCCAGGGGACCAGCTATGGCTACACCTTC. J is TRBJ1-2 and V is TRBV7-2; D may be TRBD1 (6 bases). V lost 5 bases to trimming and J lost 4 bases, with 14 bases between them. This CDR3 spans 14 amino acids. Germline-derived CDR1 and CDR2 are SGHTA and FQGNSA. Full variable domain (rest looked up from reference TRBV7-2 and TRBJ1-2): GAGVSQSPSNKVTEKGKDVELRCDPISGHTALYWYRQSLGQGLEFLIYFQGNSAPDKSGLPSDRFSAERTGGSVSTLTIQRTQQEDSAVYLCASSSQGTSYGYTFGSGTRLTVV.